This entry lists 5 T cell receptor beta chains sequenced from one sample in a study of blood T cell repertoires in COVID-19. Profiled with immunoSEQ multiplex PCR; TCRdb holds only in-frame clones, not every one. The sample includes about 200,000 clones, over 60% of them seen just once. Sequencing was performed on peripheral blood. The receptors were sampled from a woman between 65 and 79 years old with acute or convalescent COVID-19.

The chain joins TRBV24-1 to TRBJ2-2; D call uncertain. This CDR3 contains 13 residues. Germline V gene sequence: CDR1 KGHDR, CDR2 SFDVKD. Trimming cost V 1 base and J 7 bases, with 6 bases left between them. The CDR3, as DNA: TGTGCCACCAGTGATTTTGATAGCGGGGAGCTGTTTTTT. Protein sequence: CATSDFDSGELFF.

This clone was seen a few times. The CDR3 loop is CASSLFSLTTYNEQFF. The CDR3 DNA reads as TGTGCCAGCAGTTTATTTTCCTTGACTACCTACAATGAGCAGTTCTTC. The chain couples TRBV27 to TRBJ2-1; tentatively, D is TRBD2 (5 bases). From germline, CDR1 is MNHEY and CDR2 SMNVEV (reference sequence). The CDR3 covers 16 residues. V lost 1 base, J lost 2 bases, and 12 bases lay in between.

This clone was recorded only once. V and J are TRBV19 and TRBJ2-5, with 7 bases aligning to TRBD1. J was trimmed by 1 base and V by 6 bases; bases with no gene match: 5. This CDR3 spans 14 amino acids. Germline V gene lookup returns CDR1 LNHDA and CDR2 SQIVND (reference sequence). CDR3 protein: CASSRGQFQETQYF. The DNA for the CDR3 is TGTGCCAGTAGCAGGGGACAGTTCCAAGAGACCCAGTACTTC.

A few counts support this clone. In DNA, the CDR3 is TGTGCCAGCAGCGAAGCGACTAGTCTTAGGCCCACCGGGGAGCTGTTTTTT. The encoded protein is CASSEATSLRPTGELFF. The chain recombines TRBV27 with TRBJ2-2, with D tentatively TRBD2 (6 bases). This CDR3 is built from 17 residues. The germline CDR1 and CDR2 sequences are MNHEY and SMNVEV (reference sequence). The V and J ends lost 6 bases and 4 bases respectively, with 21 bases between them.

The J gene is TRBJ2-7, the V gene TRBV19; tentative D call: TRBD1 (6 bases). The CDR3 has 14 residues. Trimming took off 5 bases at V and 2 bases at J, with 13 bases between the two ends. Germline CDR1 LNHDA, CDR2 SQIVND (reference sequence). The CDR3 DNA sequence: TGTGCCAGTAGTGCAGGACAGTGGACCTACGAGCAGTACTTC. Amino acids: CASSAGQWTYEQYF.